This T cell receptor (beta chain) is drawn from a study of shared clonotypes between healthy human individuals. Study-wide points: It was observed that 5% to 6.5% of naive CD4 clonotypes were shared across a few donors. Unshared clonotypes carried lower generation probabilities than those common to all four donors. Sampling was confined to blood; repertoires within tissues likely differ.

As concerns this clone: Its target is unknown.

V shed 6 bases and J shed 10 bases, with 13 bases lying between them. The CDR3 covers 12 residues. Germline-derived CDR1 and CDR2 are MNHEY and SVGAGI. At a deep level, the assay was run. Sequenced by immunoSEQ multiplex PCR; TCRdb stores in-frame clones only, minus some. Of some 2,400,000 clones in the sample, approximately 94% are singletons; the top ten hold approximately 0.13%. The clonotype comes from a man between 18 and 29 years old in good health. This chain connects TRBV6-5 to TRBJ2-1; maybe TRBD1 (6 bases). The sequencing input was naive CD4+ T cells sorted from blood. Noted subset: CD45RA+ positively selected. The CDR3 DNA is TGTGCCAGCAGCACAGGGTCTTGGGAGCAGTTCTTC. It specifies CASSTGSWEQFF.